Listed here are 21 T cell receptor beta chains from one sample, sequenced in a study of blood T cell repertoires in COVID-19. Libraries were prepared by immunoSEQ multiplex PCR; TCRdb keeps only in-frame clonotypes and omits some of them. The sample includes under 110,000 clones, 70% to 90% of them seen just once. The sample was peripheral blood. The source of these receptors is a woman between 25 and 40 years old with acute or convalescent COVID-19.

For the CDR3, the DNA is TGCGCCAGCAGCCAAACTACCGGGACTTTAAGCCGGCAGTACTTC. It translates to CASSQTTGTLSRQYF. This chain links TRBV4-1 with TRBJ2-7; D might be TRBD2 (6 bases). Trimming shortened V by 2 bases and J by 9 bases, and 20 bases separated the two germline ends. The germline gives CDR1 MGHRA, CDR2 YSYEKL. The CDR3 spans 15 residues.

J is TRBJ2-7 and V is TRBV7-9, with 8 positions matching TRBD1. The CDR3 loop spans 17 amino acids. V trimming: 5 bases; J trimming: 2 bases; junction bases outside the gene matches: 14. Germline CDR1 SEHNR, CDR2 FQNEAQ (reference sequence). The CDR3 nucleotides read TGTGCCAGCAGCACTGTAACAGGACAGGGATCCCCCTACGAGCAGTACTTC. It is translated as CASSTVTGQGSPYEQYF.

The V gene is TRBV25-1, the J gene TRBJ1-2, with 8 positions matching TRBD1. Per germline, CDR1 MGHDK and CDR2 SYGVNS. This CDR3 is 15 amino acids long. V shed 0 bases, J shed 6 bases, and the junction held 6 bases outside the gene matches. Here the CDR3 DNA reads TGTGCCAGCAGTGAATACCCGACAGGGGTAAATGGCTACACCTTC. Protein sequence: CASSEYPTGVNGYTF.

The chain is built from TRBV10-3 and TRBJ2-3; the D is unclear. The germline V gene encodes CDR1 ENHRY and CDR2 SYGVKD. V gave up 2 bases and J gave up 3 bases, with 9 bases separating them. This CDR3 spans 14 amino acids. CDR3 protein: CAISEHGSTDTQYF. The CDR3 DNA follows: TGTGCCATCAGTGAGCACGGGTCTACAGATACGCAGTATTTT.

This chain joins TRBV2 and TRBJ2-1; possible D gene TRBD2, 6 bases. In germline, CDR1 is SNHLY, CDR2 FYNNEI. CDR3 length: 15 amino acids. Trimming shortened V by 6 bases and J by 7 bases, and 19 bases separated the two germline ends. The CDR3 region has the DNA TGTGCCAGCAGCGCATCGGGCGGGGATAGGAATGAGCAGTTCTTC. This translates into CASSASGGDRNEQFF.

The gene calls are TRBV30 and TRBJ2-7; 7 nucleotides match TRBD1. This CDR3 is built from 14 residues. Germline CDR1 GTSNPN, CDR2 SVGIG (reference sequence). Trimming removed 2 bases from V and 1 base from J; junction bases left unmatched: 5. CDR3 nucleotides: TGTGCCTGGAGTCCTCAGACAGGGTCCTACGAGCAGTACTTC. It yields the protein CAWSPQTGSYEQYF.

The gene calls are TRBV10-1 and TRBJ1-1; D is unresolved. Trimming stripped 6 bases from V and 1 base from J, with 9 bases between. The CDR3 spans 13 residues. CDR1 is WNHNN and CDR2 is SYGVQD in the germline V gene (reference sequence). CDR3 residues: CASRRDKNTEAFF. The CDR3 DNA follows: TGCGCCAGCAGGAGGGATAAGAACACTGAAGCTTTCTTT.

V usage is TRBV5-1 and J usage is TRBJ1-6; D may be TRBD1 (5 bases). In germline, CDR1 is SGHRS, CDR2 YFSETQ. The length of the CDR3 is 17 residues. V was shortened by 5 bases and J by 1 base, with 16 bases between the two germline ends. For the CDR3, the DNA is TGCGCCAGCAGTCGTGGTCGGGAGGGGTCCTATAATTCACCCCTCCACTTT. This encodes CASSRGREGSYNSPLHF.

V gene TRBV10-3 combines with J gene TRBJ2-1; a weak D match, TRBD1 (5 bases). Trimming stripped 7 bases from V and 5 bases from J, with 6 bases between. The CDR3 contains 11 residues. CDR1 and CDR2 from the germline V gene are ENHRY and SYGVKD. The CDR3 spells CAIKGNNEQFF. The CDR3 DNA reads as TGTGCCATCAAGGGGAACAATGAGCAGTTCTTC.

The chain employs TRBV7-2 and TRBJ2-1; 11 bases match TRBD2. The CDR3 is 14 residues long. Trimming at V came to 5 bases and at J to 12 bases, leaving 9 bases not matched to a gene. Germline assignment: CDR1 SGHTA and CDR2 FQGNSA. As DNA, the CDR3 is TGTGCCAGCAGCCCGGGGAGTAGCGGGGGGGTGCAGTTCTTC. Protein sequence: CASSPGSSGGVQFF.

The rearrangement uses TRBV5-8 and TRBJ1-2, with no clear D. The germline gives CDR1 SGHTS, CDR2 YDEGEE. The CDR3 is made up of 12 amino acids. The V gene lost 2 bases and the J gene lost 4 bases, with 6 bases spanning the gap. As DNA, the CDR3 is TGTGCCAGCAGCTTCCCCTCCTATGGCTACACCTTC. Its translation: CASSFPSYGYTF.

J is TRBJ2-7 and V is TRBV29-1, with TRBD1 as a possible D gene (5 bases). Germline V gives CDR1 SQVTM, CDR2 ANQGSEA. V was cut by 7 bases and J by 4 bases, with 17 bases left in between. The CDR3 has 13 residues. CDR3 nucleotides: TGCAGCGCCGCTCGGCAGGGAATATACGAGCAGTACTTC. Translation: CSAARQGIYEQYF.

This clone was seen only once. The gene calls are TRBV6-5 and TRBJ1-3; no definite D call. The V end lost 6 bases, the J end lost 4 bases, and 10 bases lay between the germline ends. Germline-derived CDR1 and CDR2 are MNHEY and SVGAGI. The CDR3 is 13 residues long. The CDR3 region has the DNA TGTGCCAGCAGCCGCAGTTTCGGAAACACCATATATTTT. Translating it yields CASSRSFGNTIYF.

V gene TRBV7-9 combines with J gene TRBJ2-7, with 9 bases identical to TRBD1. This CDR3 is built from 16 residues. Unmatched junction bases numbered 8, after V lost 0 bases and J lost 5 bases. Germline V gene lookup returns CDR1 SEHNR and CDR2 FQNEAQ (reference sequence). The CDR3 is CASSLADRTGANEQYF. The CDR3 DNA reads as TGTGCCAGCAGCTTAGCGGACAGGACAGGGGCCAACGAGCAGTACTTC.

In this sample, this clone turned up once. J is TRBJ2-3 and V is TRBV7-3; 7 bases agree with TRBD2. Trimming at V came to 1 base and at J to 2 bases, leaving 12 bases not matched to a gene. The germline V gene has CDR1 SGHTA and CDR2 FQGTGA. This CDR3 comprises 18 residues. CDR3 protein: CASSLKPFGGRNTDTQYF. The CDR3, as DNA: TGTGCCAGCAGCTTAAAACCATTCGGGGGGAGAAACACAGATACGCAGTATTTT.

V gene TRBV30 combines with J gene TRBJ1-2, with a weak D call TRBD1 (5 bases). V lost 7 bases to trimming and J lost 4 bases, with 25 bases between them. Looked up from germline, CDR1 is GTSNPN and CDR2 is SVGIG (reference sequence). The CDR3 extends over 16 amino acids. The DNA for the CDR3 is TGTGCCTCCACGCGGAACAGGTTCCTCGCTCTCTATGGCTACACCTTC. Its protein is CASTRNRFLALYGYTF.

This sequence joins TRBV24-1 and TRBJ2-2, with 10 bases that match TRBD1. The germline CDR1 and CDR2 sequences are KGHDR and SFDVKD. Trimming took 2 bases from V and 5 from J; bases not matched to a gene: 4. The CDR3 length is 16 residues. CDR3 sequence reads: CATSDWTGGLTGELFF. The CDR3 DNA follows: TGTGCCACCAGTGATTGGACAGGGGGATTAACCGGGGAGCTGTTTTTT.

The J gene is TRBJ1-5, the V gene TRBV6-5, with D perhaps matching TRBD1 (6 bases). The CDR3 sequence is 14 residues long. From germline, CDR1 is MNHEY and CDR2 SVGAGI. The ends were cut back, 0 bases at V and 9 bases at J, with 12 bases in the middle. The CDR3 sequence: CASSYSQGQRPQHF. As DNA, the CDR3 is TGTGCCAGCAGTTACTCTCAGGGGCAACGGCCCCAGCATTTT.

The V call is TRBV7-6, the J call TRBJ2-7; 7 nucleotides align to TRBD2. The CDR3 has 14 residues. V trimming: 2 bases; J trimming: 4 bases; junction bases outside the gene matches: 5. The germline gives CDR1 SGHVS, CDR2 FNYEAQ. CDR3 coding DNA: TGTGCCAGCAGCTTAAGCGGGGAAAAGTACGAGCAGTACTTC. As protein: CASSLSGEKYEQYF.

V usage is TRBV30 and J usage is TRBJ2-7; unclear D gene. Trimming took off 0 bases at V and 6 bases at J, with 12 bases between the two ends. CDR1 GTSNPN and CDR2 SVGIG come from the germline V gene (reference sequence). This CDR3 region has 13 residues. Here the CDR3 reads CAWSVRVVSEQYF. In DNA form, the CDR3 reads TGTGCCTGGAGTGTACGAGTGGTTTCCGAGCAGTACTTC.

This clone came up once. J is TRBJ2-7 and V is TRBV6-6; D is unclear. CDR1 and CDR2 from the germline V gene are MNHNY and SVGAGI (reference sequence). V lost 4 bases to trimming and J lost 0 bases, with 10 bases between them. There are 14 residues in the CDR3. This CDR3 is CASSSGFFSYEQYF. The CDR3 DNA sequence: TGTGCCAGCAGTTCCGGTTTCTTCTCCTACGAGCAGTACTTC.